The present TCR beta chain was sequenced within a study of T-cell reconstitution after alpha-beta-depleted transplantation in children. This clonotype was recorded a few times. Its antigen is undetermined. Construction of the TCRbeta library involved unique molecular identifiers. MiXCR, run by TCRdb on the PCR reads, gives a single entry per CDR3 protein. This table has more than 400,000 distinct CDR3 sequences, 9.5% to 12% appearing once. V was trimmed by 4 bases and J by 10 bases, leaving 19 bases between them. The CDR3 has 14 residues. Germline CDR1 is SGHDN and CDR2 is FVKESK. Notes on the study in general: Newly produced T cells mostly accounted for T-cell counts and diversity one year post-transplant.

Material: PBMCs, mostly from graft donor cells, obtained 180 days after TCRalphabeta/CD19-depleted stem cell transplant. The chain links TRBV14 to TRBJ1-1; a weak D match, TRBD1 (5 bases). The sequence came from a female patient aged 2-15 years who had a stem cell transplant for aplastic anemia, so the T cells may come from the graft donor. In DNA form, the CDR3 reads TGTGCCAGCAGCCGCGGCGGAAGGGGCTCACCAGCTTTCTTT. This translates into CASSRGGRGSPAFF.